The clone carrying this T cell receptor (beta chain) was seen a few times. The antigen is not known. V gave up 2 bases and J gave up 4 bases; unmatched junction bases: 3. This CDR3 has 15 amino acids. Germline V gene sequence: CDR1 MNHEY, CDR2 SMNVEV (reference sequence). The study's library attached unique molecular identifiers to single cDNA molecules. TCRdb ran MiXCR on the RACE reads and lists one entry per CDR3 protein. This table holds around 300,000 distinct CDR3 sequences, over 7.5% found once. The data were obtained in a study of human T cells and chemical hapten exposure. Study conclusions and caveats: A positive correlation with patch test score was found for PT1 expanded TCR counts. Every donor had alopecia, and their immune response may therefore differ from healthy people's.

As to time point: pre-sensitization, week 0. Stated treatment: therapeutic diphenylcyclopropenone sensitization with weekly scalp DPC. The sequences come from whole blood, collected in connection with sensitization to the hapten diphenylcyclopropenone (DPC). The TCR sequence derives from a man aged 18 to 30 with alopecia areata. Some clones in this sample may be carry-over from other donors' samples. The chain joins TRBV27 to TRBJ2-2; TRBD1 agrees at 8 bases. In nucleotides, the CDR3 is TGTGCCAGCAGTTTAGAGACAGGGGTCACCGGGGAGCTGTTTTTT. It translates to CASSLETGVTGELFF.